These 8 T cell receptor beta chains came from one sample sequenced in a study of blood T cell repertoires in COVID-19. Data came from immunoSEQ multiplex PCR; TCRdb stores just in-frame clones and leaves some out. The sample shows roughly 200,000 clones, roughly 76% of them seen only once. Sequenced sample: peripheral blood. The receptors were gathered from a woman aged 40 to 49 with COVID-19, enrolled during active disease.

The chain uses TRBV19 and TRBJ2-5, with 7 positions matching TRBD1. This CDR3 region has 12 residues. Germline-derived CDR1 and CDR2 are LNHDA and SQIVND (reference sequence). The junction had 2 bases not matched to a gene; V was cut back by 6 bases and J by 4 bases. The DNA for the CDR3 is TGTGCCAGTAGGTCAGGGGGAGAGACCCAGTACTTC. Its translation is CASRSGGETQYF.

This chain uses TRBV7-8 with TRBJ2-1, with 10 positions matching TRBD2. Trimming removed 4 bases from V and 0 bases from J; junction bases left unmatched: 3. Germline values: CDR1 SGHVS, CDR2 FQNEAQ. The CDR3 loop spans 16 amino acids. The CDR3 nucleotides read TGTGCCAGCAGCTCAGGACTAGCGGCCTCCTACAATGAGCAGTTCTTC. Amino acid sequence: CASSSGLAASYNEQFF.

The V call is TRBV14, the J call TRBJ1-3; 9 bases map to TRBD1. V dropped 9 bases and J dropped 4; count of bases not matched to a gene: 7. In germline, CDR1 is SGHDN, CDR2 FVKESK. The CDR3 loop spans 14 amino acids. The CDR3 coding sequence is TGTGCCAGAACACAGGGGGCTGGAGGAAACACCATATATTTT. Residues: CARTQGAGGNTIYF.

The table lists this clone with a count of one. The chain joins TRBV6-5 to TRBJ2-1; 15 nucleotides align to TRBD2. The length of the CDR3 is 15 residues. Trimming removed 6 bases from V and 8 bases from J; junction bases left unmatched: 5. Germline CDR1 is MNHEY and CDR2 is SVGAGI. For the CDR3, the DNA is TGTGCCAGCAGGGGACTAGCGGGGGGTGTAGATGAGCAGTTCTTC. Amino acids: CASRGLAGGVDEQFF.

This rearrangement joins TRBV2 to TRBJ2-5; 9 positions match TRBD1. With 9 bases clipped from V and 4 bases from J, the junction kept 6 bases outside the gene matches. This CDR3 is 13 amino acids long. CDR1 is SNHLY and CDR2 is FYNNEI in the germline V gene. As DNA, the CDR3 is TGTGCCAGTACCGACAGGGGGGGAGAGACCCAGTACTTC. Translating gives CASTDRGGETQYF.

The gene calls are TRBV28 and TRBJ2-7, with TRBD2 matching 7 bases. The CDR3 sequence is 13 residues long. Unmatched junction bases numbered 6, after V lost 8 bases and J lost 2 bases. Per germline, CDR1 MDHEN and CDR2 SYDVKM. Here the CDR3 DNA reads TGTGCCAGCCGTCGTGGGAGGGCCTACGAGCAGTACTTC. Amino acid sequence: CASRRGRAYEQYF.

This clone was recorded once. The chain's CDR3 is CASIAASGETQYF. CDR3 DNA sequence: TGTGCCAGCATCGCAGCTAGCGGGGAGACCCAGTACTTC. V is TRBV6-5 and J is TRBJ2-5; 8 positions match TRBD2. Trimming took 7 bases from V and 5 from J; bases not matched to a gene: 6. In germline, CDR1 is MNHEY, CDR2 SVGAGI. The CDR3 runs 13 residues.

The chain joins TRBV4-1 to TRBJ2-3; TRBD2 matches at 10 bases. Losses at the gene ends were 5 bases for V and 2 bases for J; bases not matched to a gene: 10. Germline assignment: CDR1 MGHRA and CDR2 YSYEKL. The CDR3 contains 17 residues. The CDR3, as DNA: TGCGCCAGCAGCAAAAACCTTCTAGCGGGAGACACAGATACGCAGTATTTT. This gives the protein CASSKNLLAGDTDTQYF.